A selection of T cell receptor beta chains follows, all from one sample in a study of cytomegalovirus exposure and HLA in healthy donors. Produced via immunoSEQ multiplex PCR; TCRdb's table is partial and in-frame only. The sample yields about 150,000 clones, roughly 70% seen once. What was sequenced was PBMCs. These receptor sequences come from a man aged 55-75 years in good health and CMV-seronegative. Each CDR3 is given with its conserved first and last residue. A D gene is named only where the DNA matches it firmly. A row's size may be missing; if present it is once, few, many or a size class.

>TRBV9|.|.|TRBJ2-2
CASSLDSLSTGELFF
TGTGCCAGCAGCTTGGACTCCTTGAGCACCGGGGAGCTGTTTTTT
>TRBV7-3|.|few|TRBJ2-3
CASSLGVQGTDTQYF
TGTGCCAGCAGCTTAGGGGTACAGGGCACAGATACGCAGTATTTT
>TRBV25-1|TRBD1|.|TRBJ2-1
CARDRDRMYNEQFF
TGTGCCAGGGACCGGGACAGGATGTACAATGAGCAGTTCTTC
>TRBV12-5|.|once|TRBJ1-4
CASGLPPNPDEKLFF
TGTGCTAGTGGTTTGCCACCCAACCCGGATGAAAAACTGTTTTTT
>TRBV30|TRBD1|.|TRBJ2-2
CAWSLATGWTGELFF
TGTGCCTGGAGTTTAGCGACAGGGTGGACCGGGGAGCTGTTTTTT
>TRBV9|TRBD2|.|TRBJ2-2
CASSGTGTSGWTGELFF
TGTGCCAGCAGCGGAACCGGGACTAGCGGGTGGACCGGGGAGCTGTTTTTT
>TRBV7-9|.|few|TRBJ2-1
CSSSSSYGEQFF
TGTTCCAGCAGTTCTTCCTATGGTGAGCAGTTCTTC
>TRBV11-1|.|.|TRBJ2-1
CASSLNGDNEQFF
TGTGCCAGCAGCTTGAACGGGGACAATGAGCAGTTCTTC
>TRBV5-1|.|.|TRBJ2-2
CASSLSTQNTGELFF
TGCGCCAGCAGCTTGAGCACCCAGAACACCGGGGAGCTGTTTTTT
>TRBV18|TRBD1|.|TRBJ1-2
CASSRKTGGDYGYTF
TGTGCCAGCTCACGAAAAACAGGGGGCGACTATGGCTACACCTTC
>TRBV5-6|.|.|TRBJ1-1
CASSLVTSNTEAFF
TGTGCCAGCAGCTTGGTAACATCAAACACTGAAGCTTTCTTT
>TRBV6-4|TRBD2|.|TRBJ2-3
CASSEFSTSGSYYTDTQYF
TGTGCCAGCAGTGAATTTAGCACTAGCGGGAGTTATTACACAGATACGCAGTATTTT
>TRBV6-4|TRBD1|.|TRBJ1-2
CASSDFWGQGWDGYTF
TGTGCCAGCAGTGACTTTTGGGGACAGGGTTGGGATGGCTACACCTTC
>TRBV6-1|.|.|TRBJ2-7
CASSESRDEQYF
TGTGCCAGCAGTGAAAGCAGGGACGAGCAGTACTTC
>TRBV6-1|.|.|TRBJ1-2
CASSEPDYGYTF
TGTGCCAGCAGTGAGCCAGACTATGGCTACACCTTC
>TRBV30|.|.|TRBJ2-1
CAWSVGAEQFF
TGTGCCTGGAGTGTAGGGGCTGAGCAGTTCTTC
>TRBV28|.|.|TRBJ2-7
CASRPPGSWYEQYF
TGTGCCAGCAGGCCTCCAGGATCTTGGTACGAGCAGTACTTC
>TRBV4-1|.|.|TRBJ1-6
CASSQDLRGSSYNSPLHF
TGCGCCAGCAGCCAAGATCTTAGGGGAAGCTCCTATAATTCACCCCTCCACTTT
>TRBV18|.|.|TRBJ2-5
CASSPDTQETQYF
TGTGCCAGCTCCCCGGACACTCAAGAGACCCAGTACTTC
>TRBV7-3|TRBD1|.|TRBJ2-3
CASSLQSGGSTDTQYF
TGTGCCAGCAGCTTACAGTCAGGGGGTAGCACAGATACGCAGTATTTT
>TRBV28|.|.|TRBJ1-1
CASRAPDGEAFF
TGTGCCAGCAGAGCCCCCGATGGTGAAGCTTTCTTT
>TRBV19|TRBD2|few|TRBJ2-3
CASSIGTSGGLSDTQYF
TGTGCCAGTAGTATAGGGACTAGCGGGGGCCTCTCAGATACGCAGTATTTT
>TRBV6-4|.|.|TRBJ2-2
CASSRTGTKNTGELFF
TGTGCCAGCAGTCGGACAGGGACTAAGAACACCGGGGAGCTGTTTTTT
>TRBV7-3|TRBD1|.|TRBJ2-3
CASSLTVTGGADTQYF
TGTGCCAGCAGCTTAACCGTGACAGGGGGCGCAGATACGCAGTATTTT
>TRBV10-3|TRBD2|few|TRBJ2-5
CAISESWISVGGRFQETQYF
TGTGCCATCAGTGAGTCGTGGATATCAGTGGGCGGGAGGTTCCAAGAGACCCAGTACTTC
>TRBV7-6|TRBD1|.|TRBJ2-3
CASSPLPGQGQTDTQYF
TGTGCCAGCAGCCCTCTTCCCGGACAGGGTCAGACAGATACGCAGTATTTT
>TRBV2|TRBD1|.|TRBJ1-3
CASRRGPGNTIYF
TGTGCCAGCAGGAGGGGGCCAGGAAACACCATATATTTT
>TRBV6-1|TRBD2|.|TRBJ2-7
CASSAAGGGYEQYF
TGTGCCAGCAGTGCAGCGGGAGGGGGCTACGAGCAGTACTTC
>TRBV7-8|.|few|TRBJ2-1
CASSLGGWGGGQFF
TGTGCCAGCAGCTTAGGGGGCTGGGGAGGGGGGCAGTTCTTC
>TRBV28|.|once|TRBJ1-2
CATLGGARVYGYTF
TGTGCCACCCTCGGGGGGGCTAGGGTCTATGGCTACACCTTC
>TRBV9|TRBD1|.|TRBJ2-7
CASGQGEWEQYF
TGTGCCAGTGGACAGGGGGAGTGGGAGCAGTACTTC
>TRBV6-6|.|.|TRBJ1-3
CASGPGNTIYF
TGTGCCAGTGGGCCTGGAAACACCATATATTTT
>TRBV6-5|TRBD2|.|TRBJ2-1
CASSVTSGSNDEQFF
TGTGCCAGCAGTGTTACTAGCGGGAGCAATGATGAGCAGTTCTTC
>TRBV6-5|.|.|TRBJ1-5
CASSYLGGQPQHF
TGTGCCAGCAGTTACCTCGGGGGACAGCCCCAGCATTTT
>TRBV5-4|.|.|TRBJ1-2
CASSSKTQGGGYTF
TGTGCCAGCAGCTCCAAAACTCAGGGTGGAGGCTACACCTTC
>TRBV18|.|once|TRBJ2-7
CASSPQQGLSYEQYF
TGTGCCAGCTCACCCCAGCAGGGCCTCTCCTACGAGCAGTACTTC
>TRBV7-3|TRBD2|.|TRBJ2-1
CASSFSPGGQGEQFF
TGTGCCAGCAGCTTTTCCCCGGGGGGGCAAGGTGAGCAGTTCTTC
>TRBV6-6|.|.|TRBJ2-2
CATRDGELFF
TGTGCCACCCGAGACGGGGAGCTGTTTTTT